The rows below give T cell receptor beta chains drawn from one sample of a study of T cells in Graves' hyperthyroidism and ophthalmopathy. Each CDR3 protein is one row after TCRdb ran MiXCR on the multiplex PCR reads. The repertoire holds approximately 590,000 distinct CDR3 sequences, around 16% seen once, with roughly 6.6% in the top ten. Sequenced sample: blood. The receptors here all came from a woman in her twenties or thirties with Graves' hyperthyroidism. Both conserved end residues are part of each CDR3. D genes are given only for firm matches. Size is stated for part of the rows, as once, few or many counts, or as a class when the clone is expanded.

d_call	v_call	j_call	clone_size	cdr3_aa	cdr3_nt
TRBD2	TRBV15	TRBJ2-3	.	CATRNALAETGLSTDTQYF	TGTGCCACCCGGAATGCGCTAGCGGAAACTGGGCTGAGCACAGATACGCAGTATTTT
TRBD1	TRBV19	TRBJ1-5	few	CASTIGTELWPQHF	TGTGCCAGTACTATCGGGACAGAATTATGGCCCCAGCATTTT
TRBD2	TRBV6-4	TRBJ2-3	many	CASSDAGVGTDTQYF	TGTGCCAGCAGTGACGCGGGAGTGGGCACAGATACGCAGTATTTT
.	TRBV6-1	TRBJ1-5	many	CASSPRSLQPQHF	TGTGCCAGCAGTCCCCGTTCACTTCAGCCCCAGCATTTT
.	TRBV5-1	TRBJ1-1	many	CASSPKVGSGGTEAFF	TGCGCCAGCAGCCCCAAAGTTGGCAGTGGGGGGACTGAAGCTTTCTTT
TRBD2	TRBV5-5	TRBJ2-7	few	CASSRGLAESSYEQYF	TGTGCCAGCAGCAGGGGACTAGCGGAGAGCTCCTACGAGCAGTACTTC
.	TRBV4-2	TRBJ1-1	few	CASGWVGNTEAFF	TGTGCCAGCGGGTGGGTAGGGAACACTGAAGCTTTCTTT
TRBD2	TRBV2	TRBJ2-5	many	CASRLAAQETQYF	TGTGCCAGTAGACTAGCGGCACAAGAGACCCAGTACTTC
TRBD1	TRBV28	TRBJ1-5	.	CASSLTGTRNQPQHF	TGTGCCAGCAGCCTGACAGGGACTCGCAATCAGCCCCAGCATTTT
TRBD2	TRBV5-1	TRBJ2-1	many	CASSFQSGSEGNEQFF	TGCGCCAGCAGCTTCCAGAGCGGGAGCGAGGGGAATGAGCAGTTCTTC
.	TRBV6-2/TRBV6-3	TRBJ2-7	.	CASSFQTGRSEQYF	TGTGCCAGCAGTTTCCAGACAGGCCGCTCCGAGCAGTACTTC
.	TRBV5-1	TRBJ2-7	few	CASSFRTSNYEQYF	TGCGCCAGCAGCTTTCGCACTAGCAACTACGAGCAGTACTTC
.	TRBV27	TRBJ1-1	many	CASSSYRPQRTEAFF	TGTGCCAGCAGTTCCTACAGGCCACAGAGGACTGAAGCTTTCTTT
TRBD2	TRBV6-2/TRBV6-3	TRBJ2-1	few	CASSGPSLSGSSNEQFF	TGCGCCAGCAGTGGGCCCTCCCTTAGCGGGAGTTCGAATGAGCAGTTCTTC
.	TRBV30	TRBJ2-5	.	CAWSRGETQYF	TGTGCCTGGAGTCGAGGAGAGACCCAGTACTTC
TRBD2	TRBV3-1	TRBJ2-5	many	CASSLRSGRRQETQYF	TGTGCCAGCAGCCTCAGGAGCGGGAGAAGGCAAGAGACCCAGTACTTC
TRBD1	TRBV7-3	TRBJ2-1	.	CASSLRGQGAVGSYNEQFF	TGTGCCAGCAGCTTAAGGGGACAGGGGGCGGTCGGCTCCTACAATGAGCAGTTCTTC
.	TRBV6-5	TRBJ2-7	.	CASSYSILGISYEQYF	TGTGCCAGCAGTTACTCGATTCTGGGTATCTCCTACGAGCAGTACTTC
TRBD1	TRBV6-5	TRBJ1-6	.	CASSYGDRGRGSPLHF	TGTGCCAGCAGTTACGGGGACAGGGGGAGAGGTTCACCCCTCCACTTT
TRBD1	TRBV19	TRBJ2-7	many	CASSGVPGQRTYEQYF	TGTGCCAGTAGTGGGGTACCGGGACAGAGGACCTACGAGCAGTACTTC
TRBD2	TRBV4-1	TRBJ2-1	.	CAGSQDSWWLAGYNEQFF	TGTGCCGGCAGCCAAGATTCCTGGTGGCTAGCGGGCTACAATGAGCAGTTCTTC
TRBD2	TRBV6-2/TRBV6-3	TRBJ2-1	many	CASSLRLAEEQFF	TGTGCCAGCAGTCTTCGACTAGCGGAAGAACAGTTCTTC
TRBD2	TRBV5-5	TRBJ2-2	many	CASSLAGGPLVGELFF	TGTGCCAGCAGCTTGGCGGGAGGGCCGTTGGTCGGGGAGCTGTTTTTT
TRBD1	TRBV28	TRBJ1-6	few	CASSFQTGQPNSPLHF	TGTGCCAGCAGTTTTCAAACGGGACAGCCTAATTCACCCCTCCACTTT
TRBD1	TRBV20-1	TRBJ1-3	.	CSAGTTGGISGNTIYF	TGCAGTGCTGGTACGACAGGGGGCATCTCTGGAAACACCATATATTTT
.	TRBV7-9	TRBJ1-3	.	CASSLGRENSGNTIYF	TGTGCCAGCAGCTTAGGCAGAGAAAACTCTGGAAACACCATATATTTT
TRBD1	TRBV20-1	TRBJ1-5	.	CSARDGKGAAVSNQPQHF	TGCAGTGCTAGAGATGGGAAGGGGGCCGCCGTGAGCAATCAGCCCCAGCATTTT
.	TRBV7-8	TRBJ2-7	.	CASSKLVSYEQYF	TGTGCCAGCAGCAAACTAGTGTCCTACGAGCAGTACTTC
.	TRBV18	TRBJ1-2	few	CASSPRRGGYGYTF	TGTGCCAGCTCACCGAGGAGGGGGGGTTATGGCTACACCTTC
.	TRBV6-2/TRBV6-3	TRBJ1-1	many	CASSYWGGTEAFF	TGTGCCAGCAGTTACTGGGGGGGCACTGAAGCTTTCTTT
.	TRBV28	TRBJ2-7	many	CASSPIGSVVSSYEQYF	TGTGCCAGCAGTCCTATAGGGTCGGTAGTAAGCTCCTACGAGCAGTACTTC
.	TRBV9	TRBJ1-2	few	CASSVYIGMRDGYTF	TGTGCCAGCAGCGTATATATAGGGATGCGCGATGGCTACACCTTC
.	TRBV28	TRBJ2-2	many	CASSPPRTATGELFF	TGTGCCAGCAGCCCCCCCCGGACAGCTACCGGGGAGCTGTTTTTT
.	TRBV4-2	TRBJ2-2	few	CASSQDMGGTGELFF	TGTGCCAGCAGCCAAGATATGGGGGGCACCGGGGAGCTGTTTTTT
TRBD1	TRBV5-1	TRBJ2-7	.	CASSFTLQGWAYEQYF	TGCGCCAGCAGCTTTACCCTACAGGGGTGGGCCTACGAGCAGTACTTC
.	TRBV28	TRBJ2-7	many	CASSPLFGSYEQYF	TGTGCCAGCAGTCCGCTGTTTGGGTCCTACGAGCAGTACTTC
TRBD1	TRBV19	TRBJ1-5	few	CASSTGQGANNQPQHF	TGTGCCAGTAGTACAGGACAGGGTGCCAACAATCAGCCCCAGCATTTT
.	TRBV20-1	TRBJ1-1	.	CSARKPPGGAFF	TGCAGTGCTAGAAAGCCCCCCGGGGGAGCTTTCTTT
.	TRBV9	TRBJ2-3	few	CASSVDDIGLATQYF	TGTGCCAGCAGCGTAGATGACATTGGCCTGGCCACGCAGTATTTT
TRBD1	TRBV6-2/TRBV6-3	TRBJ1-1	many	CASSYPAGTGSSMNTEAFF	TGTGCCAGCAGTTACCCCGCCGGGACAGGAAGTTCCATGAACACTGAAGCTTTCTTT
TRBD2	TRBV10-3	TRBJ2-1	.	CAIKLALDEQFF	TGTGCCATCAAACTAGCGTTGGATGAGCAGTTCTTC
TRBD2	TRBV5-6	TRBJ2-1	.	CASRQTSGIYNEQFF	TGTGCCAGCAGGCAAACTAGCGGGATCTACAATGAGCAGTTCTTC
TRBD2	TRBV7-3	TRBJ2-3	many	CASSPQGGRNTDTQYF	TGTGCCAGCAGCCCTCAAGGCGGGAGAAATACAGATACGCAGTATTTT
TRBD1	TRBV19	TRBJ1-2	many	CASSTSSTGTYGYTF	TGTGCCAGTAGTACCTCGTCGACAGGGACCTATGGCTACACCTTC
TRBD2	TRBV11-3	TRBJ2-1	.	CASSRTSGRGEQFF	TGTGCCAGCAGCAGGACTAGCGGGAGGGGTGAGCAGTTCTTC